In its sample, the clone carrying this T cell receptor beta chain was seen a few times. Its antigen is still unknown. This CDR3 contains 14 residues. Unmatched junction bases numbered 4, after V lost 6 bases and J lost 2 bases. CDR1 is MNHEY and CDR2 is SVGEGT in the germline V gene. This sample was included in a study of identical twins. Notes on the study in general: Models came in too low on out-of-frame TCR alpha sharing in monozygotic twins.

In TCRdb, the 5' RACE reads were re-called with MiXCR into one record per CDR3 protein. The top ten hold around 1.6% of the sample, which has 700,000 to 950,000 distinct CDR3 sequences, 9% to 15% seen once. Another study also made use of these data, one on yellow fever vaccine responses in identical twins.

The rearrangement joins TRBV6-2 or TRBV6-3 to TRBJ2-5; 9 positions match TRBD1. Sequencing input: PBMCs. The receptor was derived from a woman in her late teens or twenties in good health. DNA for the CDR3: TGTGCCAGCAGGAGGACAGGGGTACAAGAGACCCAGTACTTC. It specifies CASRRTGVQETQYF.